The clone carrying this T cell receptor (beta chain) was found a few times. These data belong to a study of glioma-infiltrating T cells. Amplification of TCR alpha and beta CDR3 regions from RNA used iRepertoire nested multiplex PCR. TCRdb used MiXCR to reprocess the multiplex PCR reads, holding one entry per CDR3 protein. The data contain approximately 400,000 distinct CDR3 sequences, 41% of them singletons. Germline V lookup: CDR1 DFQATT, CDR2 SNEGSKA (reference sequence). V was clipped by 0 bases and J by 0 bases; unmatched bases: 5. There are 16 residues in the CDR3. The J gene is TRBJ2-1, the V gene TRBV20-1; 7 bases fit TRBD2. Sequenced input: glioma tissue, nonneoplastic brain tissue, or PBMCs (not recorded which). This receptor was obtained from a human donor with low-grade glioma or glioblastoma, undergoing nonglioma brain surgery, or in good health (not recorded which). The CDR3 reads CSARDSRTSSYNEQFF. CDR3 bases: TGCAGTGCTAGAGATTCCCGGACTAGCTCCTACAATGAGCAGTTCTTC.